This passage covers 7 T cell receptor beta chains from one sample sequenced in a study of Graves' ophthalmopathy and Graves' hyperthyroidism. TCR beta CDR3 amplification used RNA transcripts. The authors performed first-round RT-PCR with HTBI primers and then a second-round multiplex PCR. TCRdb re-analysed the multiplex PCR reads in MiXCR, keeping a single row per CDR3 protein. The sample has hundreds of thousands of distinct CDR3 sequences, less than 55% seen once. The sample consisted of peripheral blood. The receptors come from an adult man with Graves' ophthalmopathy.

This clonotype was seen more than once but under ten times. J is TRBJ1-2 and V is TRBV25-1, with D maybe TRBD1 (6 bases). Trimming removed 4 bases at V and 8 bases at J, with 14 bases between. Looked up from germline, CDR1 is MGHDK and CDR2 is SYGVNS. The CDR3 contains 13 residues. DNA of the CDR3: TGTGCCAGCAGTGCAGCAGGGGCTTGGGGCTACACCTTC. It is translated as CASSAAGAWGYTF.

The sample holds a few counts of this clonotype. The V call is TRBV4-1, the J call TRBJ1-5; maybe TRBD1 (5 bases). Looked up from germline, CDR1 is MGHRA and CDR2 is YSYEKL. This CDR3 is built from 14 residues. V was shortened by 1 base and J by 6 bases, with 10 bases between the two germline ends. CDR3 sequence: CASSQVGGGQPQHF. The CDR3, as DNA: TGCGCCAGCAGCCAAGTGGGGGGAGGTCAGCCCCAGCATTTT.

The rearrangement joins TRBV12-3 or TRBV12-4 to TRBJ1-1; D is perhaps TRBD1 (6 bases). CDR3 size: 15 residues. Trimming removed 5 bases from V and 2 bases from J, with 15 bases in between. The CDR3 sequence is CASSPITGTNTEAFF. CDR3 nucleotides: TGTGCCAGCAGTCCAATCACAGGGACCAACACTGAAGCTTTCTTT.

The gene calls are TRBV7-3 and TRBJ2-2, with D unclear. Germline assignment: CDR1 SGHTA and CDR2 FQGTGA. This CDR3 has 12 residues. The V end lost 1 base, the J end lost 7 bases, and 4 bases lay between the germline ends. CDR3 sequence: CASSLRLGELFF. CDR3 sequence (DNA): TGTGCCAGCAGCTTAAGGCTCGGGGAGCTGTTTTTT.

Concerning this clonotype itself: The junction departs from germline at one end; a sequencing error may be responsible. The chain uses TRBV29-1 and TRBJ2-7, with 8 positions matching TRBD1. This CDR3 contains 11 residues. Germline V lookup: CDR1 SQVTM, CDR2 ANQGSEA. In nucleotides, the CDR3 is TGCAGCGCAGGGACAGGCTACGAGCGGTACTTC. Protein: CSAGTGYERYF.

This clonotype was seen ten or more times. This sequence joins TRBV2 and TRBJ2-7; 9 bases are a match to TRBD1. After removal of 6 bases from V and 1 base from J, the junction contained 7 bases not matched to a gene. The CDR3 extends over 15 amino acids. CDR1 is SNHLY, CDR2 FYNNEI, per germline. CDR3 loop: CASRYLDRGSYEQYF. The CDR3 coding sequence is TGTGCCAGCAGGTACTTGGACAGGGGTTCCTACGAGCAGTACTTC.

CDR3 DNA: TGTGCCACCAGTGATACCCAGACAGGGGGAAACTATGGCTACACCTTC. Amino acid sequence: CATSDTQTGGNYGYTF. The chain is built from TRBV24-1 and TRBJ1-2; 9 nucleotides line up with TRBD1. J lost 2 bases, V lost 3 bases, and 6 bases had no gene match. The germline CDR1 and CDR2 sequences are KGHDR and SFDVKD. The CDR3 runs 16 residues.